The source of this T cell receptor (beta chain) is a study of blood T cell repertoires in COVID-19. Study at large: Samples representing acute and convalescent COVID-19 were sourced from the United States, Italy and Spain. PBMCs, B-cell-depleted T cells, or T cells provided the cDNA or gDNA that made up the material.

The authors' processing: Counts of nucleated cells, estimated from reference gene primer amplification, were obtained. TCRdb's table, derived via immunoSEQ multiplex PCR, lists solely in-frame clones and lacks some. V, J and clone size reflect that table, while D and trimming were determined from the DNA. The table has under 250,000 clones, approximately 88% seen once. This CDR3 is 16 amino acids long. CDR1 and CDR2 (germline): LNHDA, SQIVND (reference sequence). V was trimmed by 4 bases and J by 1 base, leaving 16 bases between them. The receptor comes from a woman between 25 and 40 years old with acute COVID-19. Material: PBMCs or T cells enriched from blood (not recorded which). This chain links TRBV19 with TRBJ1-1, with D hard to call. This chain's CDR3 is CASSTAGVEGNTEAFF. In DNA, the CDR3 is TGTGCCAGTAGTACCGCAGGAGTGGAGGGGAACACTGAAGCTTTCTTT. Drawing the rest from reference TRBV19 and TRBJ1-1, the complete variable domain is DGGITQSPKYLFRKEGQNVTLSCEQNLNHDAMYWYRQDPGQGLRLIYYSQIVNDFQKGDIAEGYSVSREKKESFPLTVTSAQKNPTAFYLCASSTAGVEGNTEAFFGQGTRLTVV.